A single sample gave rise to the 8 T cell receptor beta chains below, sequenced in a study of early T cells in non-severe SARS-CoV-2 infection. TCRdb fed the 5' RACE reads into MiXCR, producing one record per CDR3 protein. Of tens of thousands of distinct CDR3 sequences listed, 9% to 15% are singletons. Sequenced sample: whole blood. These receptors originate from an adult who was a healthcare worker with PCR-confirmed SARS-CoV-2 infection or an uninfected control (not recorded which).

This clonotype was observed many times. This chain joins TRBV27 and TRBJ2-1; D remains ambiguous. V lost 10 bases, J lost 9 bases, and 25 bases lay in between. The CDR3 length is 15 residues. Germline assignment: CDR1 MNHEY and CDR2 SMNVEV (reference sequence). CDR3 region: CATRWSPGPRSEQFF. The CDR3 bases are TGTGCCACGCGATGGAGCCCCGGACCACGGAGTGAGCAGTTCTTC.

This CDR3 reads CASSVEGTGPWEQYF. The CDR3 bases are TGTGCCAGCAGCGTAGAAGGGACTGGTCCTTGGGAGCAGTACTTC. V gene TRBV9 combines with J gene TRBJ2-7, with D tentatively TRBD2 (6 bases). CDR3 length equals 15 residues. Trimming took 0 bases from V and 7 from J, leaving 17 bases between them. CDR1 and CDR2 (germline): SGDLS, YYNGEE.

For the CDR3, the DNA is TGTGCCAGCAGCCATTCCTACGAGCAGTACTTC. Its protein product is CASSHSYEQYF. The V call is TRBV13, the J call TRBJ2-7; D is uncertain. The CDR3 consists of 11 residues. Between the trimmed V and J ends, which lost 5 bases and 1 base, there was a span of 3 bases. Germline lookup yields CDR1 PRHDT and CDR2 FYEKMQ (reference sequence).

V and J are TRBV6-1 and TRBJ2-6; no firm D call. Germline V gene sequence: CDR1 MNHNS, CDR2 SASEGT. The CDR3 runs to 15 residues. Trimming stripped 6 bases from V and 0 bases from J, with 9 bases between. CDR3 DNA sequence: TGTGCCAGCAGGGAATCGTACTCTGGGGCCAACGTCCTGACTTTC. Protein sequence: CASRESYSGANVLTF.

The V gene is TRBV5-4, the J gene TRBJ2-1, with unresolved D. CDR1 and CDR2 from the germline V gene are SGHNT and YYREEE (reference sequence). This CDR3 comprises 14 residues. V shed 2 bases and J shed 5 bases, with 11 bases lying between them. CDR3 DNA sequence: TGTGCCAGCAGCTTTCGATCCGAGCACAATGAGCAGTTCTTC. It is translated as CASSFRSEHNEQFF.

This chain joins TRBV7-9 and TRBJ1-1; D remains unclear. Trimming took 1 base from V and 8 from J, leaving 5 bases between them. Looked up from germline, CDR1 is SEHNR and CDR2 is FQNEAQ (reference sequence). This CDR3 is built from 11 residues. This chain's CDR3 is CASSLGREAFF. CDR3 coding DNA: TGTGCCAGCAGCTTAGGACGGGAAGCTTTCTTT.

The rearrangement joins TRBV6-6 to TRBJ2-7, with 7 positions matching TRBD2. Looked up from germline, CDR1 is MNHNY and CDR2 is SVGAGI (reference sequence). The CDR3 is 15 residues long. With 6 bases clipped from V and 2 bases from J, the junction kept 10 bases outside the gene matches. CDR3 nucleotides: TGTGCCAGCAGAAGAGGGGCTAGCGGTCCCTACGAGCAGTACTTC. Encoded protein: CASRRGASGPYEQYF.

In this sample, this clonotype turned up many times. This chain links TRBV29-1 with TRBJ1-1, with a possible D match to TRBD1 (6 bases). In germline, CDR1 is SQVTM, CDR2 ANQGSEA. Trimming took 0 bases from V and 0 from J, leaving 14 bases between them. The length of the CDR3 is 16 residues. CDR3 sequence reads: CSVEDDQDSLNTEAFF. DNA of the CDR3: TGCAGCGTTGAAGACGACCAGGACAGTCTGAACACTGAAGCTTTCTTT.